Listed here are 8 T cell receptor beta chains from one sample, sequenced in a study of CD8+ T cells in alopecia areata. Extracted from the samples, RNA was reverse transcribed into cDNA to serve as the sequencing template. Using immunoSEQ multiplex PCR, the repertoire was profiled, and TCRdb retains in-frame clones only, with some absent. The repertoire includes more than 200,000 clones, about two thirds of them detected once, and approximately 1.2% sits in the top ten. The sequencing used CD4+ T cells sorted from blood, collected at week 0. These receptors were obtained from a human donor with alopecia areata.

This chain connects TRBV19 to TRBJ1-4; the D gene is possibly TRBD1 (5 bases). Trimming cost V 4 bases and J 5 bases, with 14 bases left between them. This CDR3 region has 15 residues. CDR1 LNHDA and CDR2 SQIVND come from the germline V gene (reference sequence). CDR3 nucleotides: TGTGCCAGTAGTACAGGAGGGACGCTAAATGAAAAACTGTTTTTT. Translated: CASSTGGTLNEKLFF.

This chain links TRBV6-5 with TRBJ1-5; possible D gene TRBD1, 6 bases. V dropped 6 bases and J dropped 14 bases, with 14 bases sitting between them. CDR1 is MNHEY and CDR2 is SVGAGI in the germline V gene. CDR3 length equals 11 residues. CDR3 amino acids: CASREKGHEHF. The CDR3 DNA reads as TGTGCCAGCAGAGAAAAGGGACATGAGCATTTT.

The CDR3 spells CASRLGQGGVLTF. The CDR3 DNA is TGTGCCAGCAGATTGGGACAGGGAGGCGTCCTGACTTTC. The rearrangement uses TRBV6-7 and TRBJ2-6; 9 bases line up with TRBD1. TRBV6-7 is an ORF for which the function is uncertain. The length of the CDR3 is 13 residues. V was clipped by 6 bases and J by 12 bases; unmatched bases: 6.

This chain joins TRBV7-2 and TRBJ2-7; D remains unclear. V lost 6 bases and J lost 1, with 16 bases in between. In germline, CDR1 is SGHTA, CDR2 FQGNSA. The CDR3 extends over 15 amino acids. The DNA for the CDR3 is TGTGCCAGCAGTCCTAGGGTAGGTCTTTCCTACGAGCAGTACTTC. It specifies CASSPRVGLSYEQYF.

This clone was seen a handful of times. CDR3 bases: TGCAGCGCTCGGATAGGGACCCAGTACTTC. It specifies CSARIGTQYF. The chain joins TRBV29-1 to TRBJ2-5; D unresolved. Germline assignment: CDR1 SQVTM and CDR2 ANQGSEA. The CDR3 contains 10 residues. V was pared by 7 bases and J by 7 bases, with 10 bases between.

The chain has TRBV6-5 and TRBJ2-1; D uncertain. Trimming took 5 bases from V and 8 from J, leaving 13 bases between them. Per germline, CDR1 MNHEY and CDR2 SVGAGI. This CDR3 spans 13 amino acids. The CDR3 region has the DNA TGTGCCAGCAGTCAGACCGAGATCGATGAGCAGTTCTTC. This gives the protein CASSQTEIDEQFF.

This rearrangement joins TRBV30 to TRBJ2-7; possible D gene TRBD2, 6 bases. CDR1 is GTSNPN and CDR2 is SVGIG in the germline V gene (reference sequence). The V end was cut by 8 bases, the J end by 3 bases, with 14 bases between. The CDR3 consists of 12 residues. CDR3 loop: CALSGGGYEQYF. The CDR3 DNA follows: TGTGCCCTATCTGGGGGAGGCTACGAGCAGTACTTC.

The chain carries TRBV30 and TRBJ1-4; no firm D call. The V and J ends lost 0 bases and 0 bases respectively, with 5 bases between them. CDR3 length: 14 amino acids. Germline V gene lookup returns CDR1 GTSNPN and CDR2 SVGIG (reference sequence). CDR3 DNA: TGTGCCTGGAGTGTACCCACAACTAATGAAAAACTGTTTTTT. This gives the protein CAWSVPTTNEKLFF.